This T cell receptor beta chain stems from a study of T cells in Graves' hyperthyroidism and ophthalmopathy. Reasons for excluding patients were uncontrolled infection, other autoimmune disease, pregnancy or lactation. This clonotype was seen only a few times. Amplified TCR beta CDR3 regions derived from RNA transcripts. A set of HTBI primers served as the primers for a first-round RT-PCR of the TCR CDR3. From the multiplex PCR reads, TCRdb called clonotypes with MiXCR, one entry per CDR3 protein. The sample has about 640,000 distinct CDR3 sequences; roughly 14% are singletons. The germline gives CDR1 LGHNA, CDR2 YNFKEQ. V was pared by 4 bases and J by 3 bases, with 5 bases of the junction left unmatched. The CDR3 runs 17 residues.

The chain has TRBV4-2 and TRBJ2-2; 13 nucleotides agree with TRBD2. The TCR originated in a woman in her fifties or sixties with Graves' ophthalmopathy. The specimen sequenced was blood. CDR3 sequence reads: CASSRGLAGADTGELFF. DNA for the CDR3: TGTGCCAGCAGCCGAGGACTAGCGGGAGCGGACACCGGGGAGCTGTTTTTT.